The 9 T cell receptor beta chains listed next were all sequenced from one sample in a study of neurological immune-mediated disorders. MiXCR was run by TCRdb on the 5' RACE reads, yielding one entry per CDR3 protein. The sample has some 70,000 distinct CDR3 sequences; about 4.9% are singletons. Sequenced input: PBMCs. These receptors were collected from a man aged 25-45 years with multiple sclerosis.

This chain connects TRBV14 to TRBJ2-1; D may be TRBD2 (6 bases). This CDR3 has 14 residues. Trimming removed 4 bases from V and 5 bases from J, with 12 bases in between. Germline CDR1 and CDR2: SGHDN and FVKESK. CDR3 nucleotide sequence: TGTGCCAGCAGCCTAGCGGCAACGCACAATGAGCAGTTCTTC. It encodes CASSLAATHNEQFF.

V gene TRBV29-1 combines with J gene TRBJ2-3, with D perhaps TRBD2 (7 bases). The CDR3 runs 14 residues. Germline CDR1 is SQVTM and CDR2 is ANQGSEA. V was trimmed by 6 bases and J by 2 bases, leaving 15 bases between them. CDR3 loop: CSVVRGADTDTQYF. The DNA for the CDR3 is TGCAGCGTCGTTCGGGGGGCAGACACAGATACGCAGTATTTT.

V is TRBV20-1 and J is TRBJ1-6, with 7 bases identical to TRBD1. This CDR3 comprises 14 residues. Looked up from germline, CDR1 is DFQATT and CDR2 is SNEGSKA (reference sequence). The ends lost 4 bases at V and 8 bases at J; junction bases unmatched: 8. The chain's CDR3 is CSATDRASYSPLHF. The CDR3 DNA sequence: TGCAGTGCTACCGACAGGGCTTCTTATTCACCCCTCCACTTT.

This clonotype was found many times. The chain joins TRBV5-5 to TRBJ2-3; D is possibly TRBD1 (6 bases). This CDR3 has 16 residues. Germline V gene sequence: CDR1 SGHKS, CDR2 YYEKEE (reference sequence). V was pared by 1 base and J by 0 bases, with 12 bases between. The CDR3 loop is CASSLSDRYSTDTQYF. The CDR3 region has the DNA TGTGCCAGCAGCTTGTCTGACAGGTACAGCACAGATACGCAGTATTTT.

This clonotype was counted between two and nine times. Written as DNA, the CDR3 is TGTGCCAGCTCACCGGCGGGGCCGCCCCAGCATTTT. Protein product: CASSPAGPPQHF. The chain carries TRBV18 and TRBJ1-5, with D perhaps TRBD1 (5 bases). This CDR3 is built from 12 residues. The V end was cut by 3 bases, the J end by 9 bases, with 9 bases between. Germline V gene lookup returns CDR1 KGHSH and CDR2 LQKENI. Filled out from reference TRBV18 and TRBJ1-5, the complete variable domain reads NAGVMQNPRHLVRRRGQEARLRCSPMKGHSHVYWYRQLPEEGLKFMVYLQKENIIDESGMPKERFSAEFPKEGPSILRIQQVVRGDSAAYFCASSPAGPPQHFGDGTRLSIL.

This clonotype was picked up many times. The chain is built from TRBV5-1 and TRBJ2-1; the D gene is possibly TRBD2 (5 bases). Germline assignment: CDR1 SGHRS and CDR2 YFSETQ. This CDR3 has 16 amino acids. V was trimmed by 1 base and J by 7 bases, leaving 18 bases between them. For the CDR3, the DNA is TGCGCCAGCAGCTTGATACTTGGTGCAGGCGGGAATGAGCAGTTCTTC. It is translated as CASSLILGAGGNEQFF.

The table lists this clonotype with many counts. The genes are TRBV29-1 and TRBJ1-1; 7 positions match TRBD1. Germline V lookup: CDR1 SQVTM, CDR2 ANQGSEA. This CDR3 is built from 12 residues. In DNA form, the CDR3 reads TGCGTCGCCAGGGGGTTGAACACTGAAGCTTTCTTT. Protein product: CVARGLNTEAFF.

The table lists this clonotype with a few counts. The gene calls are TRBV11-2 and TRBJ2-1, with no clear D. This CDR3 is 13 amino acids long. Germline assignment: CDR1 SGHAT and CDR2 FQNNGV. V lost 1 base and J 9 bases, leaving 10 bases between the germline ends. CDR3 amino acids: CASSLVRFGEQFF. CDR3 DNA: TGTGCCAGCAGCTTAGTAAGGTTCGGTGAGCAGTTCTTC.

This clonotype has a count of ten or more. The chain couples TRBV29-1 to TRBJ1-1; 9 bases line up with TRBD1. There are 13 residues in the CDR3. Per germline, CDR1 SQVTM and CDR2 ANQGSEA. Trimming took 7 bases from V and 7 from J; bases not matched to a gene: 10. CDR3 loop: CSAFPTGGFEAFF. DNA of the CDR3: TGCAGCGCCTTCCCGACAGGGGGGTTTGAAGCTTTCTTT. Together with reference TRBV29-1 and TRBJ1-1, the CDR3 gives the full variable domain: SAVISQKPSRDICQRGTSLTIQCQVDSQVTMMFWYRQQPGQSLTLIATANQGSEATYESGFVIDKFPISRPNLTFSTLTVSNMSPEDSSIYLCSAFPTGGFEAFFGQGTRLTVV.